This T cell receptor (beta chain) derives from a study of blood T cell repertoires in COVID-19. Study-wide context: In each case, the material was cDNA or gDNA derived from T cells, B-cell-depleted T cells, or PBMCs.

The table came from immunoSEQ multiplex PCR; TCRdb's copy has only in-frame clones and leaves some out. The sample records approximately 52,000 clones, around 86% being singletons. From germline, CDR1 is LNHDA and CDR2 SQIVND (reference sequence). Trimming left V 5 bases short and J 8 bases short, with 15 bases between. The CDR3 loop spans 14 amino acids. What was sequenced was peripheral blood. This clonotype originated in a man in his 70s with acute or convalescent COVID-19. The chain carries TRBV19 and TRBJ1-4; D unresolved. The CDR3 region has the DNA TGTGCCAGTAGTCCTCTCCTGGGCAGCGAAAAACTGTTTTTT. It yields the protein CASSPLLGSEKLFF.